This TCR beta chain is from a study of CXCR3-negative and CXCR3-positive naive CD8 T cells. Overall study: Libraries each contributed about 1.5 +/- 0.3 million TRB reads, for roughly 140 million in total. Study-level points and caveats: The study found that naive CXCR3-negative and CXCR3-positive cells shared TRBV-TRBJ usage, while memory cells differed. CXCR3-positive naive cells had more hydrophobic TRB CDR3s than CXCR3-negative naive cells.

A note on this clonotype: Its specificity is not known.

It was by 5' RACE with UMI labels that the TRB cDNA libraries were prepared. Reanalyzing the 5' RACE reads, TCRdb keeps one entry per CDR3 protein, without DNA. Here the sample table reports about 50,000 distinct CDR3 sequences. This CDR3 region has 13 residues. Germline V gene lookup returns CDR1 LGHNA and CDR2 YSLEER. The source material was naive CXCR3+ CD8+ T cells from blood. Subset reported: CD45RO-CCR7+CD27+CD95- naive CD8+ T cells expressing CXCR3 (TNR3+). The sequence was collected from a human donor in good health. Some clones in this sample may be carry-over from other donors' samples. The chain recombines TRBV4-3 with TRBJ2-2. Here the CDR3 reads CASSQLRFGELFF.